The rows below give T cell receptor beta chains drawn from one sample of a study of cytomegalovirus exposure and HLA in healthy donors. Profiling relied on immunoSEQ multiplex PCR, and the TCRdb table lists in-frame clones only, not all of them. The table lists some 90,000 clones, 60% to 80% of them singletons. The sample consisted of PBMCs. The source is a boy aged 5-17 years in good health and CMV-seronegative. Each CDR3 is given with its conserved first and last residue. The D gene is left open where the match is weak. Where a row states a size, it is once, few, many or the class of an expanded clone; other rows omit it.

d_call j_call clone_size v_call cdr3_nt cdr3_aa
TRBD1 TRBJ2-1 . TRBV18 TGTGCCAGCTCATCCGGGACAGCCAATGAGCAGTTCTTC CASSSGTANEQFF
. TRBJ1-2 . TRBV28 TGTGCCAGCTGTGCAGCTGAGGGCAGTAACTATGGCTACACCTTC CASCAAEGSNYGYTF
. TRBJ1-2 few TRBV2 TGTGCCAGCAGTGCGGACAGTAACTATGGCTACACCTTC CASSADSNYGYTF
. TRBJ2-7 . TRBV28 TGTGCCAGCAGTTTAGAGGGGGTACCCTACGAGCAGTACTTC CASSLEGVPYEQYF
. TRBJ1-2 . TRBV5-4 TGTGCCAGCACCACCGTGGGGGGGGGCAGCTATGGCTACACCTTC CASTTVGGGSYGYTF
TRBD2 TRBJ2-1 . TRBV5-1 TGCGCCAGCAGCACGGGACAGTTTTGGACTAGCGGAAACAATGAGCAGTTCTTC CASSTGQFWTSGNNEQFF
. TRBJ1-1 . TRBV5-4 TGTGCCAGCAGTTCCGGTCAGGGGATGAACACTGAAGCTTTCTTT CASSSGQGMNTEAFF
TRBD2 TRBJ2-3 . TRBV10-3 TGTGCCATCAGTGGAGCTAGCGGGGGGGATAGCACAGATACGCAGTATTTT CAISGASGGDSTDTQYF
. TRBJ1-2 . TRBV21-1 TGTGCCAGCAGGAATATGGGTCGAGACAGCCATTCTAACTATGGCTACACCTTC CASRNMGRDSHSNYGYTF
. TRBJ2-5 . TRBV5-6 TGTGCCAGCAGCTTGGTGCAGGGAGAGACCCAGTACTTC CASSLVQGETQYF
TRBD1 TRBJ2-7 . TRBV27 TGTGCCAGCAGTACGGGACAGACCTACGAGCAGTACTTC CASSTGQTYEQYF
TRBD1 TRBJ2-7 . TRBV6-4 TGTGCCAGCAGTTCCGGGACAGGGGGCTCCTACGAGCAGTACTTC CASSSGTGGSYEQYF
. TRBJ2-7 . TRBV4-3 TGCGCCAGCAGCCAAGGGGTCGGGAACTACGAGCAGTACTTC CASSQGVGNYEQYF
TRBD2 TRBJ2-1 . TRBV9 TGTGCCAGCAGCTGGACTAGCGGGCCCTACAATGAGCAGTTCTTC CASSWTSGPYNEQFF
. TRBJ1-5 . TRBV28 TGTGCCAGCAGTTTAAGCCCAGGGGGCAATCAGCCCCAGCATTTT CASSLSPGGNQPQHF
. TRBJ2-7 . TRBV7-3 TGTGCCAGCAGCTTGGGGACTGACTTGGACGAGCAGTACTTC CASSLGTDLDEQYF
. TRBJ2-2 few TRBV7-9 TGTGCCAGCAGCCCTTGGACAGACTTCACCGGGGAGCTGTTTTTT CASSPWTDFTGELFF
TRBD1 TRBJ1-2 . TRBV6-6 TGTGCCAGCAGTTCTGGGACAGGGGGCCCCTATGGCTACACCTTC CASSSGTGGPYGYTF
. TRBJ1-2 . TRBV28 TGTGCCAGCAGTTCACCCCCAGGGGAGGGCTACACCTTC CASSSPPGEGYTF
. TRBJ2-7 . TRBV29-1 TGCAGCGTTCCCAGGGGGGAAGGAGAGCAGTACTTC CSVPRGEGEQYF
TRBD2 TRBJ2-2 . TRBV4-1 TGCGCCAGCAGCCAACGCGGCACCCGGAGCGGGAGCATAGACACCGGGGAGCTGTTTTTT CASSQRGTRSGSIDTGELFF
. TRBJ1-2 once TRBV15 TGTGCCACCAGCACCTTGGCAGGGGACTATGGCTACACCTTC CATSTLAGDYGYTF
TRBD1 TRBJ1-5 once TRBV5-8 TGTGCCAGCAGCTTGGTCGCGACAGGGTTCAGCAATCAGCCCCAGCATTTT CASSLVATGFSNQPQHF
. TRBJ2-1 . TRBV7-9 TGTGCCAGCAGCTTAGTTTCCGTCAATGAGCAGTTCTTC CASSLVSVNEQFF
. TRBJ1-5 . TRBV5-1 TGCGCCAGCAGCTTGGGTGGCGGGCGGCCCCAGCATTTT CASSLGGGRPQHF
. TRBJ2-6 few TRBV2 TGTGCCAGCAGTGCAGGGGCCAACGTCCTGACTTTC CASSAGANVLTF
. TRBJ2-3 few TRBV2 TGTGCCAGCAGTGAGGAACCGCAGGGAGATACGCAGTATTTT CASSEEPQGDTQYF
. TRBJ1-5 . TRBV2 TGTGCCAGCGTTACGGGAGGCAATCAGCCCCAGCATTTT CASVTGGNQPQHF
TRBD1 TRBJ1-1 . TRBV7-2 TGTGCCAGCAGCTTAGGGGGGACAGGGATTTGGGCTTTCTTT CASSLGGTGIWAFF
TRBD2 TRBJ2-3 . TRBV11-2 TGTGCCAGCAGCTTTATAGGACTAGCGGCACCAACGCAGTATTTT CASSFIGLAAPTQYF
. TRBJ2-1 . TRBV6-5 TGTGCCAGCAGTAACGCGCTCAACAATGAGCAGTTCTTC CASSNALNNEQFF
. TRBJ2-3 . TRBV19 TGTGCCAGTAGTATAGATCGATGGCCAGATACGCAGTATTTT CASSIDRWPDTQYF
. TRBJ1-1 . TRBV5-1 TGCGCCAGCAGCTTGATCACGGACACTGAAGCTTTCTTT CASSLITDTEAFF
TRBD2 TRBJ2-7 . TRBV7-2 TGTGCCAGCAGCTCGACTAGCGGGGGAGCTTCCGAGCAGTACTTC CASSSTSGGASEQYF
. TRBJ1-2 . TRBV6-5 TGTGCCAGCAGTCCCCCAGGACAGAGGAACTATGGCTACACCTTC CASSPPGQRNYGYTF
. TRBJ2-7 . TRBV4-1 TGCGCCAGCAGCCAAGATGGCTTCTACGAGCAGTACTTC CASSQDGFYEQYF
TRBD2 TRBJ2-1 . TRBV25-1 TGTGCCAGCAGTGAACGGGAGGTACACAATGAGCAGTTCTTC CASSEREVHNEQFF
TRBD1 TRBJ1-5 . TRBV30 TGTGCCTGGGCCGGGACAGGCAATCAGCCCCAGCATTTT CAWAGTGNQPQHF
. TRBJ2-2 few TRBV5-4 TGTGCCAGCAGTCGGAGGGGGAACACCGGGGAGCTGTTTTTT CASSRRGNTGELFF
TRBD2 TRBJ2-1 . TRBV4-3 TGCGCCAGCAGCCAAGATTCGACTAGCGGGAATAACAATGAGCAGTTCTTC CASSQDSTSGNNNEQFF
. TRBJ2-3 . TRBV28 TGTGCCAGCAGTTCCCGGGACACAAGCACAGATACGCAGTATTTT CASSSRDTSTDTQYF